Sequencing of this TCR beta chain was carried out in a study of human versus mouse CDR3 diversity and MHC coevolution. This CDR3 contains 11 residues. Germline V lookup: CDR1 DFQATT, CDR2 SNEGSKA (reference sequence). V was cut by 7 bases and J by 8 bases, with 14 bases left in between. Some clones are missing from TCRdb's copy, which holds only in-frame ones; the method was immunoSEQ multiplex PCR. The sample shows roughly 80,000 clones, about 93% of them seen only once. The sequencing sample was made of naive CD4+ T cells from blood. Subset specified: CD45RO-negative CD62L-positive naive CD4 T cells. This TCR was recovered from a person aged 30 to 69 in good health. The rearrangement links TRBV20-1 to TRBJ1-2, with D uncertain. CDR3 nucleotide sequence: TGCAGTGGTAGGACGGGCGGGGGCTACACCTTC. Its translation is CSGRTGGGYTF.